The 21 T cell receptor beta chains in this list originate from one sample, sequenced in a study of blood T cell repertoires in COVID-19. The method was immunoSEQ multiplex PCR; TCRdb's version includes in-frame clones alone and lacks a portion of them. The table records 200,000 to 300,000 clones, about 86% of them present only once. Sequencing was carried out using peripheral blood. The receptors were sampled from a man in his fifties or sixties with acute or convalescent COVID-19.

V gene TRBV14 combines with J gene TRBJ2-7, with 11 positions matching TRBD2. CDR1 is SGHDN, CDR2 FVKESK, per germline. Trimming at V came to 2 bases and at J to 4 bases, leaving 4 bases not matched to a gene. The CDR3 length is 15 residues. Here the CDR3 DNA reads TGTGCCAGCAGCCAACTAGCGGGAGGTCGATACGAGCAGTACTTC. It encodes CASSQLAGGRYEQYF.

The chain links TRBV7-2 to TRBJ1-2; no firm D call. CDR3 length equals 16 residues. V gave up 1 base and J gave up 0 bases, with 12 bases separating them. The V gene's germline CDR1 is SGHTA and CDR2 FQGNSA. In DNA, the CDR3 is TGTGCCAGCAGCTTAGAGGGTAGCGTCACTAACTATGGCTACACCTTC. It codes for CASSLEGSVTNYGYTF.

This CDR3 is CASSLRTSGKDTQYF. CDR3 DNA sequence: TGTGCCAGCAGCTTGAGGACTAGCGGGAAGGATACGCAGTATTTT. The rearrangement uses TRBV7-3 and TRBJ2-3; TRBD2 matches at 12 bases. CDR1 and CDR2 (germline): SGHTA, FQGTGA. The CDR3 spans 15 residues. V was clipped by 3 bases and J by 6 bases; unmatched bases: 4.

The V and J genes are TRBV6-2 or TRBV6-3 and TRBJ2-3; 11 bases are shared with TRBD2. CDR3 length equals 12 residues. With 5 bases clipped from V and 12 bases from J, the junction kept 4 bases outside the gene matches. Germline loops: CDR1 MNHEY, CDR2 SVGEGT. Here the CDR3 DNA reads TGTGCCAGCAGTCAGACTAGCGGGAAACAGTATTTT. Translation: CASSQTSGKQYF.

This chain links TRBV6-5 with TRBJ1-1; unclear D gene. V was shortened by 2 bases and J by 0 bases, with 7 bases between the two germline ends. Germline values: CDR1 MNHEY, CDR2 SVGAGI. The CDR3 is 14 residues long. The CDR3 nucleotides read TGTGCCAGCAGTTACATACAACTGAACACTGAAGCTTTCTTT. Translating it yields CASSYIQLNTEAFF.

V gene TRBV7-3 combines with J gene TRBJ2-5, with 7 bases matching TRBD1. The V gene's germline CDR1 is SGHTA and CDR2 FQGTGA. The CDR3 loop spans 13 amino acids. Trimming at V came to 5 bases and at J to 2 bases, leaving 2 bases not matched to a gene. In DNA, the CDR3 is TGTGCCAGCAGCACGGGACAGCAAGAGACCCAGTACTTC. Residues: CASSTGQQETQYF.

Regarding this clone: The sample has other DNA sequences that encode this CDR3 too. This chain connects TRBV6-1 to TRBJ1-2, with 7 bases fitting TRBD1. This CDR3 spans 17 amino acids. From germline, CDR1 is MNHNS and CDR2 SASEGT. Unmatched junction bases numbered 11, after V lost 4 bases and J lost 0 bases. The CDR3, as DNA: TGTGCCAGCAGTGCGCGTACAGGGGCGAGCCCTAACTATGGCTACACCTTC. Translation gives CASSARTGASPNYGYTF.

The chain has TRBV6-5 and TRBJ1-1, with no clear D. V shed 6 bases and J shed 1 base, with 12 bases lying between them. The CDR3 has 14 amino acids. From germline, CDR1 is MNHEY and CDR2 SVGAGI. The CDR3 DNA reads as TGTGCCAGCAGAGTACGAGGTTCGAACACTGAAGCTTTCTTT. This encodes CASRVRGSNTEAFF.

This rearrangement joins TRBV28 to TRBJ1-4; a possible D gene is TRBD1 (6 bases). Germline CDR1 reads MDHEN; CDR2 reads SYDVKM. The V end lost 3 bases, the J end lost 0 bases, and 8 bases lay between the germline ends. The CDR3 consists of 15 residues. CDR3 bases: TGTGCCAGCAGTTTCGGGACATCAACTAATGAAAAACTGTTTTTT. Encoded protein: CASSFGTSTNEKLFF.

The CDR3 nucleotides read TGTGCCAGCAGCTCCCGCGGGCCAGATACGCAGTATTTT. Protein: CASSSRGPDTQYF. This chain uses TRBV7-9 with TRBJ2-3, with D possibly being TRBD2 (5 bases). CDR1 is SEHNR and CDR2 is FQNEAQ in the germline V gene (reference sequence). The CDR3 runs to 13 residues. V lost 4 bases and J lost 4, with 9 bases in between.

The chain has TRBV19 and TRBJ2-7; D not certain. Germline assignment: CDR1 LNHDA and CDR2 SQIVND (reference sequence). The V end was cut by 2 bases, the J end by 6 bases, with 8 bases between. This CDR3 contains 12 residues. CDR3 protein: CASSITMGEQYF. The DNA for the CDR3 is TGTGCCAGTAGTATAACTATGGGCGAGCAGTACTTC.

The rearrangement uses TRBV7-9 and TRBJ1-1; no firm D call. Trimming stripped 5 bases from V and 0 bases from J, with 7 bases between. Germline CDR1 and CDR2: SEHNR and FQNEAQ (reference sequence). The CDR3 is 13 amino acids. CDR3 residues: CASSALMNTEAFF. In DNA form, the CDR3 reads TGTGCCAGCAGCGCGTTAATGAACACTGAAGCTTTCTTT.

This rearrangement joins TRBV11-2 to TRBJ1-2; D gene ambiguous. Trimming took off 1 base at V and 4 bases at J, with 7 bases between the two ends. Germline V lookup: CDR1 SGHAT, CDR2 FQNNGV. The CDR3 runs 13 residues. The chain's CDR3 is CASSLVGSYGYTF. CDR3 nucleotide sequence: TGTGCCAGCAGCTTAGTTGGGAGCTATGGCTACACCTTC. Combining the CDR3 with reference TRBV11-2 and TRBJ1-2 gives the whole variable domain EAGVAQSPRYKIIEKRQSVAFWCNPISGHATLYWYQQILGQGPKLLIQFQNNGVVDDSQLPKDRFSAERLKGVDSTLKIQPAKLEDSAVYLCASSLVGSYGYTFGSGTRLTVV.

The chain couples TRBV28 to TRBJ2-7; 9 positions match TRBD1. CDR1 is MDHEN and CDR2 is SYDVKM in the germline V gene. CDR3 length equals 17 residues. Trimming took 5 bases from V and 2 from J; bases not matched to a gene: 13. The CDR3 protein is CASSPTGGSSGTYEQYF. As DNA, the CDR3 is TGTGCCAGCAGTCCTACAGGGGGCTCTAGCGGCACCTACGAGCAGTACTTC. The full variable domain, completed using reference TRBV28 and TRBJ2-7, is DVKVTQSSRYLVKRTGEKVFLECVQDMDHENMFWYRQDPGLGLRLIYFSYDVKMKEKGDIPEGYSVSREKKERFSLILESASTNQTSMYLCASSPTGGSSGTYEQYFGPGTRLTVT.

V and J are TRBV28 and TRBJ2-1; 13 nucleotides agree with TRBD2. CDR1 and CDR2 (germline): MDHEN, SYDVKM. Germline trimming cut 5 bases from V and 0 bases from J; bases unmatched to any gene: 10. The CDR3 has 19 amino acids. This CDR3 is CASSTPGTSGMSSYNEQFF. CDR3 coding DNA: TGTGCCAGCAGTACACCTGGGACTAGCGGGATGAGCTCCTACAATGAGCAGTTCTTC.

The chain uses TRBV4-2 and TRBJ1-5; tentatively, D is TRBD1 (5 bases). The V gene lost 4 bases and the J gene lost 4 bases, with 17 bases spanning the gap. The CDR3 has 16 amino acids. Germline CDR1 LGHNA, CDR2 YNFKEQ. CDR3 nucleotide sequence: TGTGCCAGCAGCCCTCAGGGAATCCAAGCAAATCAGCCCCAGCATTTT. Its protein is CASSPQGIQANQPQHF.

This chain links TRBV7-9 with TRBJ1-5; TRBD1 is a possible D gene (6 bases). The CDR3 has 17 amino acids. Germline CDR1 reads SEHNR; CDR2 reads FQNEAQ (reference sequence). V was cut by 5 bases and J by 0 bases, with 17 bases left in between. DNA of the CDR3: TGTGCCAGCAGCAAAGCTTGGGACACCGATAGCAATCAGCCCCAGCATTTT. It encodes CASSKAWDTDSNQPQHF.

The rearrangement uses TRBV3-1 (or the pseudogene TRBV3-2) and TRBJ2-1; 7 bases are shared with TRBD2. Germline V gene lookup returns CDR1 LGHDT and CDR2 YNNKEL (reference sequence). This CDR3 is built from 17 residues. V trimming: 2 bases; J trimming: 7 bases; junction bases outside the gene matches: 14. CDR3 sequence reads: CASSQPLGGGPGNEQFF. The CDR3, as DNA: TGTGCCAGCAGCCAACCCCTTGGGGGAGGGCCTGGGAATGAGCAGTTCTTC.

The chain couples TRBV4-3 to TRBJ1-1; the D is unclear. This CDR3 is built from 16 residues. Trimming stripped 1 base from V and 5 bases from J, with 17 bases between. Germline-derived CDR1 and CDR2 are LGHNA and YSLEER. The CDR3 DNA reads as TGCGCCAGCAGCCAAGGTACGGTGATCCTGGAGACTGAAGCTTTCTTT. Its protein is CASSQGTVILETEAFF.

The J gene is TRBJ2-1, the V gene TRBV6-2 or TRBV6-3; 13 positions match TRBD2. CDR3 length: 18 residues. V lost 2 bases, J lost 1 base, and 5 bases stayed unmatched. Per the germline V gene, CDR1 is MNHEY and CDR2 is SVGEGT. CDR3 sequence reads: CASSYRGTSGVSYNEQFF. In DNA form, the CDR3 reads TGTGCCAGCAGTTACAGAGGGACTAGCGGGGTTTCCTACAATGAGCAGTTCTTC.

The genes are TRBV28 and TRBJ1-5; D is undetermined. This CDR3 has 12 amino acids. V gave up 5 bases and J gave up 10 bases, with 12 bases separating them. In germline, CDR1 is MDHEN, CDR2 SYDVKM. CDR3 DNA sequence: TGTGCCAGCAGTACCAACGGTGAACCCCAGCATTTT. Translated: CASSTNGEPQHF.